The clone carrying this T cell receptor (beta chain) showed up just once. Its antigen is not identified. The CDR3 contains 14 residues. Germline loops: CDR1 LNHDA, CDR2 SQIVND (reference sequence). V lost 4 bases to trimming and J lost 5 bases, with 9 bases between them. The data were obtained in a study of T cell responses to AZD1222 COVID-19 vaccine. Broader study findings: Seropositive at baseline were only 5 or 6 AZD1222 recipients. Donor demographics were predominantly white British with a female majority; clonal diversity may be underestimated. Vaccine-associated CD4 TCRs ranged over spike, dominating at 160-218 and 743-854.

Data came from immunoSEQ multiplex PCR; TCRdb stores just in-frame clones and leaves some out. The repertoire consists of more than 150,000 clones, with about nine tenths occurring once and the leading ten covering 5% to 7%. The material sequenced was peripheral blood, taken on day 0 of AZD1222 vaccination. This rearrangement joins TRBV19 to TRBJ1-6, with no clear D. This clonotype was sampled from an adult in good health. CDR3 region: CASSTGRNNSPLHF. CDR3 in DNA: TGTGCCAGTAGTACTGGACGGAATAATTCACCCCTCCACTTT. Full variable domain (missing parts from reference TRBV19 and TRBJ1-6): DGGITQSPKYLFRKEGQNVTLSCEQNLNHDAMYWYRQDPGQGLRLIYYSQIVNDFQKGDIAEGYSVSREKKESFPLTVTSAQKNPTAFYLCASSTGRNNSPLHFGNGTRLTVT.